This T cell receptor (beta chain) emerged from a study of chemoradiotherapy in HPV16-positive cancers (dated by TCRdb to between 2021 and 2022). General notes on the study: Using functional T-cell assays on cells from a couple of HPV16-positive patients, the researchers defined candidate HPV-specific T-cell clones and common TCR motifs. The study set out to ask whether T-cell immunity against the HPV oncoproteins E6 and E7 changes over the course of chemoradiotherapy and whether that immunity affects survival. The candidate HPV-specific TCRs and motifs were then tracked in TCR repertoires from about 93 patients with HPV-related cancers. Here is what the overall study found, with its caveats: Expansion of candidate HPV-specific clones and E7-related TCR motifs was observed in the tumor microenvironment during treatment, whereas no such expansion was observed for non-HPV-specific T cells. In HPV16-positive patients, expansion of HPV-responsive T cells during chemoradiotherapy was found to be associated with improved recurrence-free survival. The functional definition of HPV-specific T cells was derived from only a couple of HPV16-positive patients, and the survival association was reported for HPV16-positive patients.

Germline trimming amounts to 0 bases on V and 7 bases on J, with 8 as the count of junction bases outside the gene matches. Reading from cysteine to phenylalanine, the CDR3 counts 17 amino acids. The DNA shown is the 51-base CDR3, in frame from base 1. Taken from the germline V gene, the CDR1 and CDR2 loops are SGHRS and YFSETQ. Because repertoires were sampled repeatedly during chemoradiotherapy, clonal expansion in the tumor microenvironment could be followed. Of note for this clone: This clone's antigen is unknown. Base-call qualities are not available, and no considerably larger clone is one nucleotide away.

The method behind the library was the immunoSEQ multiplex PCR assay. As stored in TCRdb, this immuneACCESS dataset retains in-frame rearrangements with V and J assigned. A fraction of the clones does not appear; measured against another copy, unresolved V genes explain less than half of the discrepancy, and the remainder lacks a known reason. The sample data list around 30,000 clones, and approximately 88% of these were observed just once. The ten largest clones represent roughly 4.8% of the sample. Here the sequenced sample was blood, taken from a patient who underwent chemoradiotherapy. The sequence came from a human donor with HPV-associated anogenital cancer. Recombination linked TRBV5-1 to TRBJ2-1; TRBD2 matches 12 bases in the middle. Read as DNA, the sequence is TGCGCCAGCAGCTTGGAACTAGCGGGGGGCCGCTTGAATGAGCAGTTCTTC. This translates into CASSLELAGGRLNEQFF.